A single T cell receptor beta chain is shown here with its context. Antigen: not known. The record originates from a study of T cells in Graves' hyperthyroidism and ophthalmopathy. Whole-study findings and limits: The model's output predicted ophthalmopathy at a median of about 6.5 months prior to onset.

Any patient presenting with uncontrolled infection, other autoimmune disease, pregnancy or lactation was left out. Orbital computed tomography and thyroid ultrasound, together with serum TRAb and thyroxine and clinical symptoms, were used for diagnoses. RNA transcripts were the template for amplifying TCR beta CDR3 regions. The HTBI primer set was used in a first-round RT-PCR of the TCR CDR3. TCRdb passed the multiplex PCR reads through MiXCR, listing each CDR3 protein once. Of 450,000 to 700,000 distinct CDR3 sequences listed, around 46% are singletons. Germline V CDR1 and CDR2: SGHTA, FQGTGA. This CDR3 is 13 amino acids long. V gave up 0 bases and J gave up 14 bases, with 14 bases separating them.

Specimen: peripheral blood or thyroid tissue (not recorded which). The V gene is TRBV7-3, the J gene TRBJ1-5; no reliable D call. The sequence was obtained from a young woman with Graves' hyperthyroidism. This chain's CDR3 is CASSLTGNSYEHF. DNA of the CDR3: TGTGCCAGCAGCTTAACCGGCAACAGCTACGAGCATTTT.